The 11 T cell receptor beta chains below were found in one sample sequenced in a study of blood T cell repertoires in COVID-19. Sequenced by immunoSEQ multiplex PCR; TCRdb stores in-frame clones only, minus some. Counted here are under 300,000 clones, 85% to 90% occurring once; the ten biggest clones make up roughly 5.8%. What was sequenced was peripheral blood. All receptors come from a man aged 60 to 75 with acute or convalescent COVID-19.

This clone was found a few times. The gene calls are TRBV6-4 and TRBJ2-1; 8 nucleotides agree with TRBD1. J lost 9 bases, V lost 4 bases, and 14 bases had no gene match. This CDR3 spans 16 amino acids. The germline V gene has CDR1 MRHNA and CDR2 SNTAGT. The CDR3 coding sequence is TGTGCCAGCAGTGGTCGTGGTGGCAGGGGGCTGAGTGAGCAGTTCTTC. Translated: CASSGRGGRGLSEQFF.

A word on this clone: Other DNA sequences in the sample encode the same CDR3. J is TRBJ1-1 and V is TRBV5-1, with D perhaps TRBD1 (5 bases). There are 14 residues in the CDR3. Trimming took off 4 bases at V and 3 bases at J, with 13 bases between the two ends. Germline CDR1 is SGHRS and CDR2 is YFSETQ. CDR3: CASSRSGRDTEAFF. CDR3 in DNA: TGCGCCAGCAGCAGGTCAGGGAGGGACACTGAAGCTTTCTTT. The full variable domain, with the rest looked up from reference TRBV5-1 and TRBJ1-1, is KAGVTQTPRYLIKTRGQQVTLSCSPISGHRSVSWYQQTPGQGLQFLFEYFSETQRNKGNFPGRFSGRQFSNSRSEMNVSTLELGDSALYLCASSRSGRDTEAFFGQGTRLTVV.

The gene calls are TRBV30 and TRBJ2-4; 9 bases map to TRBD1. The ends lost 0 bases at V and 7 bases at J; junction bases unmatched: 4. The CDR3 spans 14 residues. Germline V lookup: CDR1 GTSNPN, CDR2 SVGIG (reference sequence). The CDR3 here is CAWSVFGTGNIQYF. The CDR3 region has the DNA TGTGCCTGGAGTGTGTTCGGGACAGGGAACATTCAGTACTTC. Together with reference TRBV30 and TRBJ2-4, the CDR3 gives the full variable domain: SQTIHQWPATLVQPVGSPLSLECTVEGTSNPNLYWYRQAAGRGLQLLFYSVGIGQISSEVPQNLSASRPQDRQFILSSKKLLLSDSGFYLCAWSVFGTGNIQYFGAGTRLSVL.

This chain uses TRBV9 with TRBJ2-3, with 7 bases identical to TRBD2. Trimming at V came to 7 bases and at J to 4 bases, leaving 12 bases not matched to a gene. Germline-derived CDR1 and CDR2 are SGDLS and YYNGEE. The CDR3 is 15 amino acids. CDR3 sequence: CASQGATSDPDTQYF. CDR3 coding DNA: TGTGCCAGCCAAGGGGCCACTAGCGATCCAGATACGCAGTATTTT.

V and J are TRBV29-1 and TRBJ1-3; TRBD1 is a possible D gene (5 bases). V lost 3 bases to trimming and J lost 0 bases, with 9 bases between them. The CDR3 has 14 residues. CDR1 is SQVTM and CDR2 is ANQGSEA in the germline V gene. The CDR3 sequence is CSVDLGGSGNTIYF. The CDR3 region has the DNA TGCAGCGTTGATCTGGGGGGCTCTGGAAACACCATATATTTT.

This clone was detected once. The chain recombines TRBV21-1 with TRBJ2-1; no DNA check was done on the table's D call, TRBD1. TRBV21-1 is a pseudogene locus. The CDR3 extends over 21 amino acids. The CDR3 spells CATRKERGDRGPRTSINEQFF. The CDR3 nucleotides read TGTGCCACCAGAAAGGAAAGGGGGGACAGGGGTCCCCGAACTTCTATCAATGAGCAGTTCTTC.

The J gene is TRBJ2-1, the V gene TRBV5-1; 7 bases align to TRBD1. Per the germline V gene, CDR1 is SGHRS and CDR2 is YFSETQ. The ends lost 4 bases at V and 3 bases at J; junction bases unmatched: 10. The CDR3 is 16 amino acids. In nucleotides, the CDR3 is TGCGCCAGCAGCGGAGACAGGGCTAGTAACTACAATGAGCAGTTCTTC. This gives the protein CASSGDRASNYNEQFF.

This rearrangement joins TRBV18 to TRBJ2-7; 7 bases are a match to TRBD1. Germline V CDR1 and CDR2: KGHSH, LQKENI. The CDR3 covers 15 residues. V lost 3 bases, J lost 4 bases, and 9 bases stayed unmatched. This CDR3 reads CASSPQAGGMYEQYF. CDR3 nucleotide sequence: TGTGCCAGCTCACCGCAGGCAGGGGGAATGTACGAGCAGTACTTC.

This CDR3 reads CATFSPGGVVYGYTF. CDR3 sequence (DNA): TGTGCCACCTTCTCGCCAGGGGGCGTCGTCTATGGCTACACCTTC. V is TRBV19 and J is TRBJ1-2, with TRBD1 identical over 8 bases. This CDR3 comprises 15 residues. V dropped 10 bases and J dropped 4; count of bases not matched to a gene: 14. The germline V gene has CDR1 LNHDA and CDR2 SQIVND (reference sequence). Filled out from reference TRBV19 and TRBJ1-2, the complete variable domain reads DGGITQSPKYLFRKEGQNVTLSCEQNLNHDAMYWYRQDPGQGLRLIYYSQIVNDFQKGDIAEGYSVSREKKESFPLTVTSAQKNPTAFYLCATFSPGGVVYGYTFGSGTRLTVV.

This chain uses TRBV28 with TRBJ1-2; possibly TRBD1 for D (6 bases). Trimming removed 5 bases at V and 5 bases at J, with 21 bases between. The germline V gene has CDR1 MDHEN and CDR2 SYDVKM. The CDR3 sequence is 16 residues long. The CDR3 sequence is CASSLRDITLNYGYTF. CDR3 bases: TGTGCCAGCAGTCTCCGGGACATTACCCTTAATTATGGCTACACCTTC.

The chain couples TRBV9 to TRBJ1-3; D is ambiguous. V was pared by 0 bases and J by 5 bases, with 12 bases between. The length of the CDR3 is 15 residues. In germline, CDR1 is SGDLS, CDR2 YYNGEE. CDR3 in amino acids: CASSVVEGNRNTIYF. CDR3 nucleotides: TGTGCCAGCAGCGTAGTCGAGGGAAATAGAAACACCATATATTTT.